These 17 T cell receptor beta chains were sequenced from one sample in a study of cytomegalovirus exposure and HLA in healthy donors. PCR primers comprised 60 Vbeta and 13 Jbeta primers. Produced via immunoSEQ multiplex PCR; TCRdb's table is partial and in-frame only. This table holds over 150,000 clones, about four fifths found once. Sequencing input: PBMCs. These receptors all stem from a man aged 25-40 years in good health and CMV-seronegative.

This clone was seen a handful of times. The sample holds other DNA sequences that translate to the same CDR3. This chain uses TRBV4-3 with TRBJ1-6, with D perhaps matching TRBD1 (5 bases). V lost 1 base and J lost 3, with 10 bases in between. The CDR3 totals 16 residues. Germline V gene sequence: CDR1 LGHNA, CDR2 YSLEER. The CDR3 DNA reads TGCGCCAGCAGCCAAGTTACAGGTGGCTATAATTCACCCCTCCACTTT. Protein: CASSQVTGGYNSPLHF.

The chain joins TRBV19 to TRBJ1-5, with D maybe TRBD1 (5 bases). The CDR3 extends over 14 amino acids. V gave up 3 bases and J gave up 3 bases, with 9 bases separating them. Germline CDR1 reads LNHDA; CDR2 reads SQIVND (reference sequence). The CDR3 nucleotides read TGTGCCAGTAGTATTTGGGGGGACAATCAGCCCCAGCATTTT. This sequence encodes CASSIWGDNQPQHF.

This sequence joins TRBV27 and TRBJ2-6; 9 bases line up with TRBD1. Germline V gene lookup returns CDR1 MNHEY and CDR2 SMNVEV (reference sequence). The V gene end was trimmed by 5 bases and the J gene end by 3 bases; junction bases not matched to a gene: 8. The CDR3 contains 17 residues. Here the CDR3 DNA reads TGTGCCAGCAGTCCTGGGACAGGGAGAGTTGGGGCCAACGTCCTGACTTTC. Translated: CASSPGTGRVGANVLTF.

The J gene is TRBJ1-1, the V gene TRBV9; D unresolved. CDR1 is SGDLS and CDR2 is YYNGEE in the germline V gene. Trimming removed 2 bases at V and 4 bases at J, with 12 bases between. The CDR3 is 14 residues long. The CDR3 here is CASSVSSRSTEAFF. The DNA of the CDR3 is TGTGCCAGCAGCGTTTCATCACGGTCCACTGAAGCTTTCTTT.

The V and J genes are TRBV10-2 and TRBJ2-5; 9 nucleotides align to TRBD2. TRBJ2-7 explains the end of the DNA better; the J call may be wrong. Germline assignment: CDR1 WSHSY and CDR2 SAAADI. The CDR3 spans 18 residues. CDR3 coding DNA: TGCGCCAGCGGAGATCTAGCGGGGCGGGGGGACGGCTCCTACGAGCAGTACTTC. It encodes CASGDLAGRGDGSYEQYF.

The rearrangement joins TRBV28 to TRBJ1-2; a weak D match, TRBD1 (5 bases). The CDR3 length is 16 residues. V lost 4 bases and J lost 2, with 17 bases in between. Per the germline V gene, CDR1 is MDHEN and CDR2 is SYDVKM. In nucleotides, the CDR3 is TGTGCCAGCAGTTGGAACTTTTTGACAGAAAACTATGGCTACACCTTC. Amino acid sequence: CASSWNFLTENYGYTF.

This clone appeared a few times. The chain couples TRBV5-1 to TRBJ2-7, with 8 bases fitting TRBD1. This CDR3 has 15 amino acids. Trimming took 4 bases from V and 0 from J; bases not matched to a gene: 6. Germline loops: CDR1 SGHRS, CDR2 YFSETQ. This CDR3 is CASSPRQGSSYEQYF. DNA for the CDR3: TGCGCCAGCAGCCCACGACAGGGGTCCTCCTACGAGCAGTACTTC.

The rearrangement links TRBV4-3 to TRBJ1-1; D not certain. Trimming took off 1 base at V and 2 bases at J, with 11 bases between the two ends. The V gene's germline CDR1 is LGHNA and CDR2 YSLEER. The CDR3 runs 15 residues. The chain's CDR3 is CASSQARLLNTEAFF. The CDR3 DNA reads TGCGCCAGCAGCCAAGCTCGACTGCTAAACACTGAAGCTTTCTTT.

The rearrangement links TRBV28 to TRBJ2-6, with TRBD1 as a possible D gene (6 bases). The V and J ends lost 4 bases and 5 bases respectively, with 21 bases between them. Germline values: CDR1 MDHEN, CDR2 SYDVKM. CDR3 length: 18 residues. The CDR3 region has the DNA TGTGCCAGCAGTTCCGGGACAAGGGGCACCTTATGGGCCAACGTCCTGACTTTC. Amino acid sequence: CASSSGTRGTLWANVLTF.

The rearrangement joins TRBV30 to TRBJ2-1; D perhaps matches TRBD2 (6 bases). Per the germline V gene, CDR1 is GTSNPN and CDR2 is SVGIG (reference sequence). The CDR3 runs to 13 residues. The ends were cut back, 6 bases at V and 4 bases at J, with 13 bases in the middle. CDR3 nucleotide sequence: TGTGCCTGCTCCCCGGGGGTTTACAATGAGCAGTTCTTC. Translation: CACSPGVYNEQFF.

V is TRBV6-5 and J is TRBJ2-2; the match to TRBD1 covers 7 bases. The V gene end was trimmed by 5 bases and the J gene end by 3 bases; junction bases not matched to a gene: 3. Germline V gene sequence: CDR1 MNHEY, CDR2 SVGAGI. This CDR3 has 14 residues. Here the CDR3 DNA reads TGTGCCAGCAGTCGACAGGGTTACACCGGGGAGCTGTTTTTT. Protein product: CASSRQGYTGELFF.

This clone appeared once. The V call is TRBV7-8, the J call TRBJ1-3, with 7 bases matching TRBD1. V lost 5 bases and J lost 4; bases outside the gene matches: 8. This CDR3 has 15 amino acids. Germline lookup yields CDR1 SGHVS and CDR2 FQNEAQ. DNA for the CDR3: TGTGCCAGCAGCGGGGTAGGGACAGTAGGAAACACCATATATTTT. Its protein is CASSGVGTVGNTIYF.

The J gene is TRBJ1-2, the V gene TRBV30; TRBD1 aligns across 7 bases. The V and J ends lost 3 bases and 5 bases, in that order; junction bases with no gene match: 3. The germline CDR1 and CDR2 sequences are GTSNPN and SVGIG (reference sequence). The CDR3 contains 12 residues. The CDR3 region has the DNA TGTGCCTGGAGCGGGACAGCTTATGGCTACACCTTC. This codes for CAWSGTAYGYTF.

The chain combines TRBV7-9 with TRBJ1-2, with D tentatively TRBD1 (6 bases). Germline CDR1 is SEHNR and CDR2 is FQNEAQ (reference sequence). The V and J ends lost 3 bases and 5 bases respectively, with 13 bases between them. The CDR3 totals 14 residues. Here the CDR3 reads CASSLADRTYGYTF. The CDR3 nucleotides are TGTGCCAGCAGCTTGGCTGACAGGACTTATGGCTACACCTTC.

The chain couples TRBV30 to TRBJ1-5; 7 bases are a match to TRBD1. The J segment lost 6 bases and the V segment lost 2 bases, leaving 7 bases of the junction unmatched. The CDR3 has 14 residues. Germline V gives CDR1 GTSNPN, CDR2 SVGIG (reference sequence). CDR3 DNA: TGTGCCTGGAGTCTAACAGGGGTCGTTCAGCCCCAGCATTTT. It yields the protein CAWSLTGVVQPQHF.

The chain links TRBV5-6 to TRBJ1-2; D is perhaps TRBD1 (5 bases). The V gene lost 4 bases and the J gene lost 4 bases, with 8 bases spanning the gap. Germline V gives CDR1 SGHDT, CDR2 YYEEEE. The CDR3 has 12 residues. This CDR3 reads CASSGDSYGYTF. The CDR3 bases are TGTGCCAGCAGCGGAGACAGCTATGGCTACACCTTC. The variable domain in full, with the rest retrieved from reference TRBV5-6 and TRBJ1-2, is DAGVTQSPTHLIKTRGQQVTLRCSPKSGHDTVSWYQQALGQGPQFIFQYYEEEERQRGNFPDRFSGHQFPNYSSELNVNALLLGDSALYLCASSGDSYGYTFGSGTRLTVV.

The rearrangement links TRBV27 to TRBJ1-1, with D perhaps TRBD1 (6 bases). The V and J ends lost 3 bases and 1 base respectively, with 12 bases between them. CDR1 MNHEY and CDR2 SMNVEV come from the germline V gene (reference sequence). The CDR3 covers 15 residues. In nucleotides, the CDR3 is TGTGCCAGCAGTTTGCGCAGGGGAACGAACACTGAAGCTTTCTTT. Protein: CASSLRRGTNTEAFF.